This TCR beta chain comes out of a study of cytomegalovirus exposure and HLA in healthy donors. Note on this clone: Antigen: not known.

In the PCR, 60 Vbeta and 13 Jbeta primers were used. TCRdb's copy holds only in-frame clones and misses some; the assay was immunoSEQ multiplex PCR. The data contain about 76,000 clones, about four fifths of them singletons. The V and J ends lost 8 bases and 7 bases, in that order; junction bases with no gene match: 6. Germline CDR1 and CDR2: MDHEN and SYDVKM. CDR3 length: 13 residues. General study findings and limits: Per a prior analysis, the majority of TCR beta V segments were productive roughly 87% or roughly 30% of the time. There were under 200 TCR beta chains listed as cytomegalovirus-associated. It was reported in a later analysis that an Asian-associated ancestry cluster showed fewer N-insertions than the approximately 670-donor mean. Rare TCR sequences dominated, though some public TCRs recurred in many donors.

The genes are TRBV28 and TRBJ1-5, with 9 bases that match TRBD1. The clonotype was recovered from a woman in her twenties or thirties in good health and CMV-seronegative. Sequencing input: PBMCs. The CDR3 here is CASGDREFQPQHF. CDR3 bases: TGTGCCAGCGGGGACAGGGAATTCCAGCCCCAGCATTTT.